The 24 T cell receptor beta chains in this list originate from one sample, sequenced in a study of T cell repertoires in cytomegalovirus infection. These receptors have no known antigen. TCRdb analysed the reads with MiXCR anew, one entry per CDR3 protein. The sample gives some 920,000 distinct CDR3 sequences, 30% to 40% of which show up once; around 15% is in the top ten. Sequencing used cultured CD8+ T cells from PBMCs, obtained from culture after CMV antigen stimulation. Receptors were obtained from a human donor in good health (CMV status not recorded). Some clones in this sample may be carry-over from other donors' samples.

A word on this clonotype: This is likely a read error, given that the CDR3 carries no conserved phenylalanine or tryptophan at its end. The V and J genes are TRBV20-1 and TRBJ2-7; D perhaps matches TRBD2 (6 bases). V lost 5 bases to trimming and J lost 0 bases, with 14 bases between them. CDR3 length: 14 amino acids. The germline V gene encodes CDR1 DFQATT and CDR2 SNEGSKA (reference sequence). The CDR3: CSAAGSAPSYEQYL. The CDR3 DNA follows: TGCAGTGCTGCCGGGAGCGCCCCCTCCTACGAGCAGTACCTC.

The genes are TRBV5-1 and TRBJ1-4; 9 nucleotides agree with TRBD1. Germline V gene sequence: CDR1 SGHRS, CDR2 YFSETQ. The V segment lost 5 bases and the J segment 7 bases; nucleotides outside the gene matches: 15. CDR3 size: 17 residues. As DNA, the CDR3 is TGCGCCAGCAGGCCAACAGGGGGCACACCCATAGGTGAAAAACTGTTTTTT. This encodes CASRPTGGTPIGEKLFF. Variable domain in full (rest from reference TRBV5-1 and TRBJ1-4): KAGVTQTPRYLIKTRGQQVTLSCSPISGHRSVSWYQQTPGQGLQFLFEYFSETQRNKGNFPGRFSGRQFSNSRSEMNVSTLELGDSALYLCASRPTGGTPIGEKLFFGSGTQLSVL.

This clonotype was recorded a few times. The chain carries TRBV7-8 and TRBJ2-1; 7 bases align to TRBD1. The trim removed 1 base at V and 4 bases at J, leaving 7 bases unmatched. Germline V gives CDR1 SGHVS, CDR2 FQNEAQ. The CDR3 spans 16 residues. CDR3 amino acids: CASSLGLDRLYNEQFF. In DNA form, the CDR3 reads TGTGCCAGCAGCTTAGGGTTGGACAGGTTATACAATGAGCAGTTCTTC.

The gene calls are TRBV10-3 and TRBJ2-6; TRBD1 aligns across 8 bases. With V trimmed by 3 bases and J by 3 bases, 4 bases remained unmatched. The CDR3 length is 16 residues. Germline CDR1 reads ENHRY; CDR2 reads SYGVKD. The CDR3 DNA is TGTGCCATCAGTGACCAGGGGGCATATGGGGCCAACGTCCTGACTTTC. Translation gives CAISDQGAYGANVLTF.

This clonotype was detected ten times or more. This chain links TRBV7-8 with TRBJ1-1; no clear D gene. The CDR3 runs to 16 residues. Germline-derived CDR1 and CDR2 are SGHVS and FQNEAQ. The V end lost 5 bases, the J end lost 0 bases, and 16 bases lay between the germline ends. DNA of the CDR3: TGTGCCAGCAGCGAACAAGGCTTCTCATTGAACACTGAAGCTTTCTTT. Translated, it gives CASSEQGFSLNTEAFF. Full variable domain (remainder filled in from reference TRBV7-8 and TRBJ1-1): GAGVSQSPRYKVAKRGQDVALRCDPISGHVSLFWYQQALGQGPEFLTYFQNEAQLDKSGLPSDRFFAERPEGSVSTLKIQRTQQEDSAVYLCASSEQGFSLNTEAFFGQGTRLTVV.

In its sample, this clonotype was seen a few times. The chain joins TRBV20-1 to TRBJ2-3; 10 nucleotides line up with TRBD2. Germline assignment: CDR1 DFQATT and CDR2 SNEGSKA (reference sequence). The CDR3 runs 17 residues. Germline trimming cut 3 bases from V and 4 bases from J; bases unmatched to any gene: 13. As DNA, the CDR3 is TGCAGTGCTAGGGGGATCGGGACTAGCGCGTATTCAGATACGCAGTATTTT. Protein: CSARGIGTSAYSDTQYF.

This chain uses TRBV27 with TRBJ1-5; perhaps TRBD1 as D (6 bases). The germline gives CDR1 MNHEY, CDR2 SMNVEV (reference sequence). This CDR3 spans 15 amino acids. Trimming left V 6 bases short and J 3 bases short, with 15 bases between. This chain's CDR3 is CASSLQGHPNQPQHF. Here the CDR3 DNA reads TGTGCCAGCAGCCTTCAGGGACACCCCAATCAGCCCCAGCATTTT.

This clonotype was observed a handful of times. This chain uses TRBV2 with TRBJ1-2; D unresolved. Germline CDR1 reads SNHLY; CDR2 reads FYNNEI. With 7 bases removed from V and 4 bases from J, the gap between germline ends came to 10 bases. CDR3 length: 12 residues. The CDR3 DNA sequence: TGTGCCAGCACCGGACGGGTCTATGGCTACACCTTC. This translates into CASTGRVYGYTF.

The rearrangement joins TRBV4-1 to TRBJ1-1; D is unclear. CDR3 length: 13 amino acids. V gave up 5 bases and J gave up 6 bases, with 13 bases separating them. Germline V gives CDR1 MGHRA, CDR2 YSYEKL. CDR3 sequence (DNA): TGCGCCAGCAGCTCTAACCGCCACCCTGAAGCTTTCTTT. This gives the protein CASSSNRHPEAFF.

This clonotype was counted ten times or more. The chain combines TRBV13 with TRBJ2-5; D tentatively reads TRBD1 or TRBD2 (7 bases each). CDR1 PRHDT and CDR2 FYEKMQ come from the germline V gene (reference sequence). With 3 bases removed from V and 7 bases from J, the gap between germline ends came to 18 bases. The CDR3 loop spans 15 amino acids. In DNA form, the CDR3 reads TGTGCCAGCAGCTTCGCCGGTGACAGGGAGGGGACCCAGTACTTC. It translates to CASSFAGDREGTQYF.

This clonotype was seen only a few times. In nucleotides, the CDR3 is TGTGCCAGCAGTTACTCGAATCAGGGGGGGCTCACTGAAGCTTTCTTT. It translates to CASSYSNQGGLTEAFF. V and J are TRBV6-5 and TRBJ1-1, with 7 bases that match TRBD1. The CDR3 length is 16 residues. Germline assignment: CDR1 MNHEY and CDR2 SVGAGI. Germline trimming cut 0 bases from V and 4 bases from J; bases unmatched to any gene: 8.

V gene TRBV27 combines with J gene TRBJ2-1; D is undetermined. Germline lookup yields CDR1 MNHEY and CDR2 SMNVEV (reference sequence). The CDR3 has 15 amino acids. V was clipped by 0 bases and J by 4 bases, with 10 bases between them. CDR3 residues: CASSLSQSRYNEQFF. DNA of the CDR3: TGTGCCAGCAGTTTATCACAATCACGTTACAATGAGCAGTTCTTC.

The CDR3 here is CASSFFRLWNEQFF. In DNA form, the CDR3 reads TGTGCCAGCAGTTTTTTCAGGTTATGGAATGAGCAGTTCTTC. This chain connects TRBV27 to TRBJ2-1; D gene unclear. Per germline, CDR1 MNHEY and CDR2 SMNVEV (reference sequence). This CDR3 has 14 residues. Trimming pared 3 bases from V and 7 bases from J, leaving 13 bases between.

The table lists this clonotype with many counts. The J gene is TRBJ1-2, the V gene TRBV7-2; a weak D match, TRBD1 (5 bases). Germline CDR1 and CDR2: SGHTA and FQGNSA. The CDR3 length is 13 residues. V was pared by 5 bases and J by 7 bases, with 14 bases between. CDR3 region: CASSPNRRSGYTF. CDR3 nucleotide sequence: TGTGCCAGCAGCCCTAACAGGAGATCTGGCTACACCTTC.

CDR3 protein: CASSPSTHFYGYTF. The CDR3 nucleotides read TGTGCCAGCAGTCCCTCAACCCATTTCTATGGCTACACCTTC. The V call is TRBV27, the J call TRBJ1-2; D is undetermined. Deletions cut 5 bases from V and 4 bases from J, with 14 bases between. This CDR3 is built from 14 residues. Germline lookup yields CDR1 MNHEY and CDR2 SMNVEV (reference sequence).

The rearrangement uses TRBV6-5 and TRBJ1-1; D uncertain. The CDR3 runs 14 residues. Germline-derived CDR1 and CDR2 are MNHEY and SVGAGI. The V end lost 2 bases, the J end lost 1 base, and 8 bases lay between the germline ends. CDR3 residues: CASSYRGSNTEAFF. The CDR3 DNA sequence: TGTGCCAGCAGTTACAGAGGTTCGAACACTGAAGCTTTCTTT.

In DNA, the CDR3 is TGCGCCAGCAGCACTACTAGCGGGAGGCCCTCGCAGTTCTTC. Encoded protein: CASSTTSGRPSQFF. This chain uses TRBV5-1 with TRBJ2-1, with 12 nucleotides matching TRBD2. The length of the CDR3 is 14 residues. V trimming: 4 bases; J trimming: 12 bases; junction bases outside the gene matches: 8. Germline loops: CDR1 SGHRS, CDR2 YFSETQ.

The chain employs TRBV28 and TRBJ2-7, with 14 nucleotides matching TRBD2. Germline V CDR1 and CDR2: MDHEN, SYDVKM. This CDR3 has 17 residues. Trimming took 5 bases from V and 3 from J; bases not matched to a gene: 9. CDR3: CASSPGTSGGYNYEQYV. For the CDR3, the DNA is TGTGCCAGCAGTCCAGGGACTAGCGGGGGATACAACTACGAGCAGTACGTC.

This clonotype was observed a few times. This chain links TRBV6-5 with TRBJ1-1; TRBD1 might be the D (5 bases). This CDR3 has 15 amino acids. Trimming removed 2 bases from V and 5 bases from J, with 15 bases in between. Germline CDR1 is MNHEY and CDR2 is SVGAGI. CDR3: CASSYGRGGMTEAFF. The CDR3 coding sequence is TGTGCCAGCAGTTACGGGCGGGGCGGGATGACTGAAGCTTTCTTT.

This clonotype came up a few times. The CDR3 DNA is TGTGCCAGCAGTTTACACACAAACACTGAAGCTTTCTTT. The encoded protein is CASSLHTNTEAFF. The chain uses TRBV27 and TRBJ1-1; D not resolved. Trimming removed 2 bases at V and 2 bases at J, with 6 bases between. The V gene's germline CDR1 is MNHEY and CDR2 SMNVEV (reference sequence). CDR3 size: 13 residues.

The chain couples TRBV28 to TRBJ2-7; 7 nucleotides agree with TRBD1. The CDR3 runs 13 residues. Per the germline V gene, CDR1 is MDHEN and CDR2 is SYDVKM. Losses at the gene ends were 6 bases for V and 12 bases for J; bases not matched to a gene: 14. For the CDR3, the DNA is TGTGCCAGCAGCCCCCGGGACAGTTGGGTACCGTACGTC. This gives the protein CASSPRDSWVPYV.

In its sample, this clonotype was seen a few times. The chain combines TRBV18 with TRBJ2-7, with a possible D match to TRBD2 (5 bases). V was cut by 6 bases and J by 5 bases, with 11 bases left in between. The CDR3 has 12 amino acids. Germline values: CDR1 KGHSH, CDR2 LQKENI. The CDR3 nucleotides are TGTGCCAGCTCGCCCGACGGGGACGAGCAGTACTTC. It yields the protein CASSPDGDEQYF.

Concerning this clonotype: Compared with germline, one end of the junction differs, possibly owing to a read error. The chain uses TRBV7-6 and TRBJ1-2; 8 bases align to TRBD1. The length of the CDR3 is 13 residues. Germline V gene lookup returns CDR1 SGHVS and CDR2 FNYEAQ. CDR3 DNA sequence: TGTGCCAGCAGCTTAGACCCCGCGGACAGGGCGAACTTC. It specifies CASSLDPADRANF.

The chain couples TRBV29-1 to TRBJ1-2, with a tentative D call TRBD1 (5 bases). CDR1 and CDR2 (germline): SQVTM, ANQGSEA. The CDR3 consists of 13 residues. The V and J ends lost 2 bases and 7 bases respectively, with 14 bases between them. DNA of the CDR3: TGCAGCGTTGAACGGGGACCCGTAGCTGGCTACACCTTC. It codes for CSVERGPVAGYTF.